This T cell receptor beta chain was identified in a study of blood T cell repertoires in COVID-19. Study-level information: Sample material is recorded as cDNA or gDNA derived from T cells, B-cell-depleted T cells, or PBMCs.

CDR1 MNHEY and CDR2 SMNVEV come from the germline V gene (reference sequence). The CDR3 contains 14 residues. J lost 4 bases, V lost 6 bases, and 7 bases had no gene match. The repertoire was sequenced with immunoSEQ multiplex PCR; TCRdb's copy has only in-frame clones and lacks some. The table shows approximately 450,000 clones, with roughly 90% occurring only once. The clonotype originates from a woman in her 30s with acute or convalescent COVID-19. The chain has TRBV27 and TRBJ1-1, with 8 bases matching TRBD1. Material for sequencing was peripheral blood. In DNA form, the CDR3 reads TGTGCCAGCAGGCGAGACAGGGGCTCCACTGAAGCTTTCTTT. Amino acids: CASRRDRGSTEAFF.